This is a list of T cell receptor beta chains from one sample in a study of shared clonotypes between healthy human individuals. The data were produced by immunoSEQ multiplex PCR, yet TCRdb's version contains in-frame clones alone and is incomplete. The table has roughly 1.5 million clones, 98% seen once. Sample: naive CD4+ T cells sorted from blood. The receptors originated from a man aged 25 to 40 in good health. CDR3s include the opening cysteine and the closing phenylalanine or tryptophan. The D gene is left open where the match is weak. The size entry is marked missing in some rows and otherwise reads once, few, many or a size class.

j_call,d_call,v_call,clone_size,cdr3_nt,cdr3_aa
TRBJ1-2,TRBD1,TRBV5-4,NA,TGTGCCAGCAGCTTTACCGGGACAGGGCCATATGGCTACACCTTC,CASSFTGTGPYGYTF
TRBJ2-2,NA,TRBV6-5,NA,TGTGCCAGCAAACCCGGACGACTCACCGGGGAGCTGTTTTTT,CASKPGRLTGELFF
TRBJ2-1,NA,TRBV5-6,NA,TGTGCCAGCAGCTTGGTAGGGGGAAATGAGCAGTTCTTC,CASSLVGGNEQFF
TRBJ1-2,TRBD1,TRBV28,NA,TGTGCCAGCAGCACAGGGGCTAACTATGGCTACACCTTC,CASSTGANYGYTF
TRBJ2-3,NA,TRBV7-3,NA,TGTGCCAGCAGCTTATATAACGGTGCGGATACGCAGTATTTT,CASSLYNGADTQYF
TRBJ2-5,NA,TRBV7-8,NA,TGTGCCAGCAGCTTCCTCGGGCGACAGGGTTCTAGCGCGGTTGGACAGACCCAGTACTTC,CASSFLGRQGSSAVGQTQYF
TRBJ2-2,TRBD1,TRBV25-1,NA,TGTGCCAGCAGACGACAGGGGGTGGGCACCGGGGAGCTGTTTTTT,CASRRQGVGTGELFF
TRBJ1-2,TRBD1,TRBV5-1,NA,TGCGCCAGCAGCACTGGCGGCGGGACAGCCCTAGGCTATGGCTACACCTTC,CASSTGGGTALGYGYTF
TRBJ1-1,NA,TRBV19,NA,TGTGCCAGTAGTATAGTGCGGAACAGCATGAACACTGAAGCTTTCTTT,CASSIVRNSMNTEAFF
TRBJ1-1,NA,TRBV28,once,TGTGCCAGCAGTCGACTATCAAGCGGAGCTTTCTTT,CASSRLSSGAFF
TRBJ2-5,TRBD1,TRBV19,NA,TGTGCCAGTAGTACCGGGACAGGGAAGGGAGAGACCCAGTACTTC,CASSTGTGKGETQYF
TRBJ2-7,TRBD2,TRBV9,NA,TGTGCCAGCAGCGACGGGGCTAGCGGCTCCTACGAGCAGTACTTC,CASSDGASGSYEQYF
TRBJ1-2,NA,TRBV27,NA,TGTGCCAGCAGGCTCGGGGGCCGGTCCTATGGCTACACCTTC,CASRLGGRSYGYTF
TRBJ2-1,NA,TRBV2,NA,TGTGCCAGCAGACGACAGAGCTCCTACAATGAGCAGTTCTTC,CASRRQSSYNEQFF
TRBJ1-5,TRBD1,TRBV7-6,NA,TGTGCCAGCAGCTTAGAGACAGGGCCATATAGCAATCAGCCCCAGCATTTT,CASSLETGPYSNQPQHF
TRBJ1-4,TRBD1,TRBV2,NA,TGTGCCAGCAGTAAACAGGGGGTTTCCACTAATGAAAAACTGTTTTTT,CASSKQGVSTNEKLFF
TRBJ2-7,NA,TRBV5-1,NA,TGCGCCAGCAGCTTGGCCAACACCTTGTACGAGCAGTACTTC,CASSLANTLYEQYF
TRBJ2-4,NA,TRBV5-1,NA,TGCGCCAGCAGCTTGATAGGGAGCGCTAGCGAGTACTTC,CASSLIGSASEYF
TRBJ2-2,NA,TRBV30,NA,TGTGCCTGGAGCCCGACAGGCACCGGGGAGCTGTTTTTT,CAWSPTGTGELFF
TRBJ2-3,NA,TRBV18,NA,TGTGCCAGCTCACCTCGGCTAGGGGGAGGCACAGATACGCAGTATTTT,CASSPRLGGGTDTQYF
TRBJ1-1,TRBD1,TRBV27,NA,TGTGCCAGCAGTTTACGACAGGGTTTTCCCTCAGCCGAAGCTTTCTTT,CASSLRQGFPSAEAFF
TRBJ1-3,TRBD1,TRBV10-3,NA,TGTGCCATCAGCGGCGTCCCGAGGACAGGGGAAAGGGTCTCTGGAAACACCATATATTTT,CAISGVPRTGERVSGNTIYF
TRBJ1-2,NA,TRBV10-3,NA,TGTGCCATCAGTGAGGGTTCCACTTCTATGGTGAGAGGCTACACCTTC,CAISEGSTSMVRGYTF
TRBJ2-3,NA,TRBV7-3,NA,TGTGCCAGCAGCCGGGGAAGAACCACAGATACGCAGTATTTT,CASSRGRTTDTQYF
TRBJ2-5,NA,TRBV9,NA,TGTGCCAGCAGCGTAGATTCTGTGGTGGAGACCCAGTACTTC,CASSVDSVVETQYF
TRBJ2-2,NA,TRBV7-2,NA,TGTGCCAGCAGCTCCGAAGTGGGGGCCGGGGAGCTGTTTTTT,CASSSEVGAGELFF
TRBJ2-1,TRBD2,TRBV7-6,NA,TGTGCCAGCAGCTTGATAGCGGGAGGGAGAAATGAGCAGTTCTTC,CASSLIAGGRNEQFF
TRBJ2-7,NA,TRBV19,NA,TGTGCCAGTAGTAAAGCCCCCAGGGGATTCTACGAGCAGTACTTC,CASSKAPRGFYEQYF
TRBJ2-1,NA,TRBV18,NA,TGTGCCAGCTCCCTCGGAGGAACCTACAATGAGCAGTTCTTC,CASSLGGTYNEQFF
TRBJ1-2,TRBD1,TRBV6-4,NA,TGTGCCAGCAGCTGGACAGGGCCTTCTGGCTACACCTTC,CASSWTGPSGYTF